This T cell receptor beta chain was observed in a study of cytomegalovirus exposure and HLA in healthy donors. Whole-study results and caveats: Most TCR sequences were rare, but some public TCRs occurred in many donors. Accurate prediction of most subjects' HLA-A and HLA-B alleles from TCR beta sequences was reported.

Amplification used 60 Vbeta primers and 13 Jbeta primers. Assay: immunoSEQ multiplex PCR; the TCRdb copy retains only in-frame clones and omits some. The repertoire consists of some 70,000 clones, with over 75% occurring once and the leading ten covering 5%. In the case of this clone: Its antigen is not known.

Germline V CDR1 and CDR2: SGHRS, YFSETQ. The CDR3 contains 15 residues. Deletions cut 4 bases from V and 8 bases from J, with 19 bases between. The origin of this receptor is a male donor in good health and CMV-seropositive. The genes are TRBV5-1 and TRBJ2-1, with D maybe TRBD1 (7 bases). The sample comprised PBMCs. The CDR3 region is CASSLRGAPAHEQFF. Here the CDR3 DNA reads TGCGCCAGCAGCCTCAGGGGGGCTCCGGCACATGAGCAGTTCTTC.